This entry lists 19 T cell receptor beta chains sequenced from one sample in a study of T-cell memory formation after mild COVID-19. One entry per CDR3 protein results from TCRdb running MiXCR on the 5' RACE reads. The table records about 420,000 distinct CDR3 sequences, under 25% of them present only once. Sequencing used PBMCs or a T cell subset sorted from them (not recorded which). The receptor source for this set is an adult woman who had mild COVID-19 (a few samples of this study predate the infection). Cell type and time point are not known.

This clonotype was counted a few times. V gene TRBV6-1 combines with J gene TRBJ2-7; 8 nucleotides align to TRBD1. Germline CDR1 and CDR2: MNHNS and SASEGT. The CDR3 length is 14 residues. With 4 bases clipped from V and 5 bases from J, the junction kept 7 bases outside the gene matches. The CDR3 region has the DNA TGTGCCAGCAGTGGGACAGGGAGGCGGAACGAGCAGTACTTC. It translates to CASSGTGRRNEQYF.

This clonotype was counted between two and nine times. The CDR3 reads CASSHGTGVNTEAFF. The CDR3 DNA sequence: TGCGCCAGCAGCCATGGGACAGGGGTGAACACTGAAGCTTTCTTT. The chain has TRBV5-1 and TRBJ1-1, with 10 bases fitting TRBD1. The CDR3 is 15 amino acids. Germline V lookup: CDR1 SGHRS, CDR2 YFSETQ. V gave up 4 bases and J gave up 0 bases; unmatched junction bases: 3.

DNA of the CDR3: TGTGCCAGCAGTACCTGGACAGGGTACGAGCAGTACTTC. Residues: CASSTWTGYEQYF. The rearrangement links TRBV6-2 or TRBV6-3 to TRBJ2-7, with 8 bases matching TRBD1. V dropped 5 bases and J dropped 4; count of bases not matched to a gene: 4. The germline V gene has CDR1 MNHEY and CDR2 SVGEGT. This CDR3 comprises 13 residues.

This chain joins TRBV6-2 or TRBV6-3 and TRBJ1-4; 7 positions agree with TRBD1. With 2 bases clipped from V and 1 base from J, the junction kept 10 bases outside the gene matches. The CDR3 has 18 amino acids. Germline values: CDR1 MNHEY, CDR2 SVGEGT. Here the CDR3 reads CASSYELGQPGTNEKLFF. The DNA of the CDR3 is TGTGCCAGCAGTTACGAACTGGGACAGCCTGGAACTAATGAAAAACTGTTTTTT.

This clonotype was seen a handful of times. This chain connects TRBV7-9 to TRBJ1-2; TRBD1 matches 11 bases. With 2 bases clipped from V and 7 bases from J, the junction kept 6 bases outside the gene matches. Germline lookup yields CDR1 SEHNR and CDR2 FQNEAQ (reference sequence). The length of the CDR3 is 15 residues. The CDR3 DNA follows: TGTGCCAGCAGCTTATCTGGACAGGGGGCCATTGGCTACACCTTC. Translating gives CASSLSGQGAIGYTF.

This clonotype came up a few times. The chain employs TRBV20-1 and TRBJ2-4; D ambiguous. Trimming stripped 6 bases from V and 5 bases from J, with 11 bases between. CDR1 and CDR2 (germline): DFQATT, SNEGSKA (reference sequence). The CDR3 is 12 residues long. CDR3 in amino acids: CSATGLQNIQYF. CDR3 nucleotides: TGCAGTGCCACCGGGTTACAAAACATTCAGTACTTC.

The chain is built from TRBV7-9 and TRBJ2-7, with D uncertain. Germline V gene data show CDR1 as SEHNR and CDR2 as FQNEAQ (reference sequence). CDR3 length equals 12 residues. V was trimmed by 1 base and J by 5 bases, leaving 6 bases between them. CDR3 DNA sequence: TGTGCCAGCAGCTTAGATAAGGACGAGCAGTACTTC. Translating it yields CASSLDKDEQYF.

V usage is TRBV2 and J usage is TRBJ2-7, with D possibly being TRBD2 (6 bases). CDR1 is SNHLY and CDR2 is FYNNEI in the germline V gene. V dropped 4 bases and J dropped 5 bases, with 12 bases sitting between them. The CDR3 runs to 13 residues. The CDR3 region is CASSVREVDEQYF. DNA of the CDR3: TGTGCCAGCAGTGTTAGGGAGGTGGACGAGCAGTACTTC.

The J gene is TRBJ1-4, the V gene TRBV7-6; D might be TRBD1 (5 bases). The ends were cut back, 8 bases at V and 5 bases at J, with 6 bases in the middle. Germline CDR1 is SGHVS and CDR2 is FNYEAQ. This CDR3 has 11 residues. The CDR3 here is CASRGNEKLFF. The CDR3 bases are TGTGCCAGCCGGGGGAATGAAAAACTGTTTTTT.

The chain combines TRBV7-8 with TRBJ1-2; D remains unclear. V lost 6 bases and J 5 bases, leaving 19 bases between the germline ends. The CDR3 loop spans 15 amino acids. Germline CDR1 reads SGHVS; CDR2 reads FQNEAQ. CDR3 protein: CASSFTPRGQYGYTF. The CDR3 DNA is TGTGCCAGCAGTTTCACCCCACGGGGTCAGTATGGCTACACCTTC.

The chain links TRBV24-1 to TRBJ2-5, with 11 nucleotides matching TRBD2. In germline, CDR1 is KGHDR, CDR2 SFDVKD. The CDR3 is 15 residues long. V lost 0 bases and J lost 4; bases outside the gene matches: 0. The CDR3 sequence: CATSDLTSGRETQYF. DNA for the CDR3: TGTGCCACCAGTGATTTGACTAGCGGGAGAGAGACCCAGTACTTC.

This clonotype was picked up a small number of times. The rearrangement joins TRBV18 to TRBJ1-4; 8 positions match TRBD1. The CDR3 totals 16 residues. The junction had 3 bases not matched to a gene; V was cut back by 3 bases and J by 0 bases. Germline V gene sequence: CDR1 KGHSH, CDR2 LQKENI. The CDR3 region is CASSPRQGTTNEKLFF. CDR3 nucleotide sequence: TGTGCCAGCTCACCTAGACAGGGGACAACTAATGAAAAACTGTTTTTT.

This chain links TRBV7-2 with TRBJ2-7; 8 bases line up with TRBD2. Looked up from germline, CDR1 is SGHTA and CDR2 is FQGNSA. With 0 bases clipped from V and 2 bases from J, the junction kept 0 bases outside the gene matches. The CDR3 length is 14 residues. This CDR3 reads CASSLALAAYEQYF. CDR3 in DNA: TGTGCCAGCAGCTTAGCACTAGCGGCCTACGAGCAGTACTTC.

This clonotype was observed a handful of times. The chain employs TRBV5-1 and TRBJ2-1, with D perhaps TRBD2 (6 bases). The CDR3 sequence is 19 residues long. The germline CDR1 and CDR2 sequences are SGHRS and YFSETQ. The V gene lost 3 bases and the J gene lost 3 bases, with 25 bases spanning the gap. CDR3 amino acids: CASSSVGGSDFVSYNEQFF. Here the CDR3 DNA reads TGCGCCAGCAGCTCGGTGGGGGGATCGGACTTCGTGAGCTACAATGAGCAGTTCTTC.

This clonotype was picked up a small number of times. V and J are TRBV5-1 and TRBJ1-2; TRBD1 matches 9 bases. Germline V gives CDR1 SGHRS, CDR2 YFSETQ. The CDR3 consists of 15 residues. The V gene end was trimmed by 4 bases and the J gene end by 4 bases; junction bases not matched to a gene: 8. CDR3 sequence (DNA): TGCGCCAGCAGCCTGGAGGGGACAGGGCCCTATGGCTACACCTTC. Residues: CASSLEGTGPYGYTF.

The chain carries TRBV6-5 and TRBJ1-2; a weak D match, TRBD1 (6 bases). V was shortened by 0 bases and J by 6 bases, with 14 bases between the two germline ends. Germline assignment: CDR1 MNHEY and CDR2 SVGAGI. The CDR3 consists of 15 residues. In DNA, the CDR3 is TGTGCCAGCAGTTACTCGGGGGCGATAATGGATGGCTACACCTTC. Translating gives CASSYSGAIMDGYTF.

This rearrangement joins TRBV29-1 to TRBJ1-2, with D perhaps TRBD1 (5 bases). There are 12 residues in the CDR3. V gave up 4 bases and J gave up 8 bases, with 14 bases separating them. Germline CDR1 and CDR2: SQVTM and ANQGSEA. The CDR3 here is CSVAGEFGGYTF. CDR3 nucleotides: TGCAGCGTTGCGGGGGAATTCGGCGGCTACACCTTC. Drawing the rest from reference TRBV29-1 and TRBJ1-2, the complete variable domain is SAVISQKPSRDICQRGTSLTIQCQVDSQVTMMFWYRQQPGQSLTLIATANQGSEATYESGFVIDKFPISRPNLTFSTLTVSNMSPEDSSIYLCSVAGEFGGYTFGSGTRLTVV.

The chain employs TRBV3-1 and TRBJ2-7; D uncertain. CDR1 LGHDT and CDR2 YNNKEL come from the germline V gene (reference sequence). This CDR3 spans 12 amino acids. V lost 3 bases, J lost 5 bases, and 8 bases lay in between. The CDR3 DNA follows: TGTGCCAGCAGCCAGTACGTCGACGAGCAGTACTTC. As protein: CASSQYVDEQYF.

CDR3 sequence reads: CSARDRANYGYTF. For the CDR3, the DNA is TGCAGTGCTAGAGATCGGGCTAACTATGGCTACACCTTC. This chain connects TRBV20-1 to TRBJ1-2; D unclear. Trimming removed 0 bases from V and 0 bases from J, with 5 bases in between. This CDR3 comprises 13 residues. From germline, CDR1 is DFQATT and CDR2 SNEGSKA (reference sequence).